This T cell receptor beta chain was recovered during a study of blood T cell repertoires in COVID-19. Study-level information: Donors in the United States, Italy and Spain gave samples during acute or convalescent COVID-19. PBMCs, B-cell-depleted T cells, or T cells provided the cDNA or gDNA that made up the material.

As handled by the study authors: Amplified reference gene primers provided the basis for estimating nucleated cell counts. Assay used: immunoSEQ multiplex PCR; TCRdb lists only in-frame clones, some missing. The D gene and trimming were derived from the DNA, and the V and J assignments and clone size from that table. The table includes under 300,000 clones, around 87% detected once. The CDR3 has 12 amino acids. V shed 6 bases and J shed 15 bases, with 18 bases lying between them. CDR1 is SNHLY and CDR2 is FYNNEI in the germline V gene. This TCR was sampled from a man between 18 and 29 years old with active or convalescent COVID-19. The rearrangement uses TRBV2 and TRBJ2-1; D is perhaps TRBD2 (5 bases). The specimen sequenced was peripheral blood. CDR3 in amino acids: CASSSGLMWWFF. The CDR3 nucleotides read TGTGCCAGCAGCTCCGGACTCATGTGGTGGTTCTTC.